This T cell receptor (beta chain) was sequenced for a study of blood T cell repertoires in COVID-19. Study-wide context: Material from acute and convalescent COVID-19 was sourced from the United States, Italy and Spain. In each case, the material was cDNA or gDNA derived from T cells, B-cell-depleted T cells, or PBMCs.

Per the authors' pipeline: Amplified reference gene primers provided the basis for estimating nucleated cell counts. Clones were sequenced by immunoSEQ multiplex PCR, and TCRdb holds only the in-frame ones, with some missing. V, J and clone size are those of that table, while D and trimming were read from the DNA. The profile shows roughly 80,000 clones, more than 75% of them singletons. This receptor was taken from a human donor in a cohort sampled during active COVID-19. Sample: peripheral blood.

CDR3: CASKTLDSSVGRYF. The DNA for the CDR3 is TGTGCCAGCAAAACCCTGGACAGCTCCGTGGGACGGTACTTC. The rearrangement links TRBV6-5 to TRBJ2-5, with D possibly matching TRBD1 (6 bases). The germline gives CDR1 MNHEY, CDR2 SVGAGI. The CDR3 is 14 residues long. The V and J ends lost 7 bases and 13 bases respectively, with 25 bases between them.